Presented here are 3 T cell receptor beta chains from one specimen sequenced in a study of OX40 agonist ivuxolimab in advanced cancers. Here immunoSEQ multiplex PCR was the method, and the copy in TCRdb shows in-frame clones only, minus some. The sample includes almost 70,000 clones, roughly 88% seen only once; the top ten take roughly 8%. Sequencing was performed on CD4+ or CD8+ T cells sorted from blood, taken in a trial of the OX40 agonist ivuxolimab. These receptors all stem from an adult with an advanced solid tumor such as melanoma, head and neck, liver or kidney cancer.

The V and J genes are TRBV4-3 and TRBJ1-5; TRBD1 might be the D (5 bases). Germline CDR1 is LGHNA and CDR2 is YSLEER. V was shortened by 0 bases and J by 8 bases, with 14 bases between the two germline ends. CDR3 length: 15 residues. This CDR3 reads CASSQDAGRTEPQHF. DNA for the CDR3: TGCGCCAGCAGCCAAGACGCAGGGCGGACGGAGCCCCAGCATTTT.

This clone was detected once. CDR3 DNA sequence: TGTGCCAGCAGCGTAGCGGACAGGGGCTATGGCTACACCTTC. Encoded protein: CASSVADRGYGYTF. The gene calls are TRBV9 and TRBJ1-2; 9 bases agree with TRBD1. This CDR3 region has 14 residues. V lost 0 bases to trimming and J lost 4 bases; unmatched junction nucleotides: 1. Germline values: CDR1 SGDLS, CDR2 YYNGEE.

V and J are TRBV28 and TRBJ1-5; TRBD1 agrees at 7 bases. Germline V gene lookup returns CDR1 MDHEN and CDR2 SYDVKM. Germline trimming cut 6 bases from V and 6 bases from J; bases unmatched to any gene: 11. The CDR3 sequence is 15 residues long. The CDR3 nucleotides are TGTGCCAGCAGCCAAGTGGGGACAGAGGGTCAGCCCCAGCATTTT. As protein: CASSQVGTEGQPQHF.